The 16 T cell receptor beta chains presented below share a single source sample, sequenced in a study of Graves' ophthalmopathy and Graves' hyperthyroidism. RNA transcripts were the source from which TCR beta CDR3 regions were amplified. Second-round multiplex PCR came after a first-round RT-PCR that employed HTBI primers. TCRdb fed the multiplex PCR reads into MiXCR, producing one record per CDR3 protein. The sample comprises more than 1,000,000 distinct CDR3 sequences, roughly two fifths of which are singletons, and 11% rests with the top ten. Source material: peripheral blood or thyroid tissue (not recorded which). The receptors originated from an adult man with Graves' hyperthyroidism.

A remark on this clonotype: Sequence at one end of the junction differs from germline and may be a read error. The chain carries TRBV5-4 and TRBJ2-7; D ambiguous. The CDR3 spans 14 residues. Germline CDR1 is SGHNT and CDR2 is YYREEE (reference sequence). CDR3 sequence (DNA): TGCGCCAGCAGCCCGTCTTTCAATTCCTACGAGCAGTACTTC. It yields the protein CASSPSFNSYEQYF.

This clonotype was recorded at least ten times. The chain employs TRBV7-9 and TRBJ2-7; possible D gene TRBD2, 5 bases. V gave up 7 bases and J gave up 4 bases, with 20 bases separating them. The germline CDR1 and CDR2 sequences are SEHNR and FQNEAQ (reference sequence). The CDR3 runs to 15 residues. The chain's CDR3 is CASTPGKFVSYEQYF. The CDR3 nucleotides read TGTGCCAGCACCCCGGGGAAATTTGTATCGTACGAGCAGTACTTC.

The V call is TRBV10-3, the J call TRBJ2-5; D tentatively reads TRBD1 or TRBD2 (5 bases each). The CDR3 runs to 12 residues. With 4 bases removed from V and 5 bases from J, the gap between germline ends came to 8 bases. CDR1 is ENHRY, CDR2 SYGVKD, per germline. This CDR3 reads CAISAGRETQYF. The CDR3 DNA reads TGTGCCATCAGTGCGGGGCGGGAGACCCAGTACTTC.

This clonotype has at least ten counts. CDR3 in amino acids: CASSPEGDHRNQPQHF. The CDR3, as DNA: TGCGCCAGCAGCCCGGAGGGGGATCATCGCAATCAGCCCCAGCATTTT. The rearrangement uses TRBV5-1 and TRBJ1-5; D is perhaps TRBD1 (6 bases). This CDR3 is built from 16 residues. Trimming removed 4 bases at V and 2 bases at J, with 16 bases between. The V gene's germline CDR1 is SGHRS and CDR2 YFSETQ.

The rearrangement uses TRBV4-3 and TRBJ1-5; D is ambiguous. Germline CDR1 and CDR2: LGHNA and YSLEER. This CDR3 comprises 14 residues. The V gene lost 0 bases and the J gene lost 8 bases, with 11 bases spanning the gap. The CDR3 DNA is TGCGCCAGCAGCCAAGATTGGAGGAGGGAGCCCCAGCATTTT. Encoded protein: CASSQDWRREPQHF.

Turning to this clonotype: Sequence at one end of the junction differs from germline and may be a read error. For the CDR3, the DNA is TGCGCCAGCAGCTCGGCCCCCGCCTACGAGCAGTACTTC. This translates into CASSSAPAYEQYF. The gene calls are TRBV5-5 and TRBJ2-7; D call uncertain. Germline V gives CDR1 SGHKS, CDR2 YYEKEE (reference sequence). The CDR3 has 13 residues.

On this clonotype: A read error may account for a junction end that differs from germline. The chain combines TRBV10-2 with TRBJ1-2, with TRBD1 identical over 10 bases. The CDR3 is 15 amino acids. Germline CDR1 WSHSY, CDR2 SAAADI. The CDR3 DNA follows: TGTGCCATCAGTGAGGGGACAGGGGATGACTATGGCTACACCTTC. This sequence encodes CAISEGTGDDYGYTF.

This clonotype occurred many times. This chain uses TRBV19 with TRBJ2-7; TRBD1 matches at 7 bases. Germline V gives CDR1 LNHDA, CDR2 SQIVND (reference sequence). The V gene end was trimmed by 6 bases and the J gene end by 5 bases; junction bases not matched to a gene: 7. The CDR3 is 13 residues long. The CDR3 sequence: CASRNDRVNEQYF. CDR3 DNA: TGTGCCAGTAGGAACGACAGGGTGAACGAGCAGTACTTC.

CDR3 residues: CSAGGGESYEQYF. The CDR3 DNA sequence: TGCAGTGCTGGTGGGGGTGAGTCCTACGAGCAGTACTTC. The rearrangement links TRBV20-1 to TRBJ2-7; either TRBD1 or TRBD2 may fit D (5 bases each). Trimming took off 5 bases at V and 1 base at J, with 12 bases between the two ends. Per germline, CDR1 DFQATT and CDR2 SNEGSKA (reference sequence). The CDR3 is made up of 13 amino acids.

This clonotype was picked up many times. The chain joins TRBV5-1 to TRBJ1-1; 11 nucleotides match TRBD1. Losses at the gene ends were 4 bases for V and 7 bases for J; bases not matched to a gene: 6. CDR1 SGHRS and CDR2 YFSETQ come from the germline V gene. The CDR3 runs to 14 residues. Written as DNA, the CDR3 is TGCGCCAGCAGCAGGAGGGGACAGGGGGATGAAGCTTTCTTT. Amino acid sequence: CASSRRGQGDEAFF.

This clonotype turned up a few times. At one end, the junction sequence differs from germline, possibly due to a read error. V and J are TRBV5-1 and TRBJ2-5; perhaps TRBD2 as D (5 bases). The CDR3 spans 15 residues. From germline, CDR1 is SGHRS and CDR2 YFSETQ. The CDR3 spells CAGSASGASQETQYF. The CDR3 DNA reads TGCGCCGGCAGCGCCAGCGGAGCCAGCCAAGAGACCCAGTACTTC.

The V and J genes are TRBV5-1 and TRBJ2-7, with a tentative D call TRBD2 (6 bases). The CDR3 length is 14 residues. The germline CDR1 and CDR2 sequences are SGHRS and YFSETQ. V dropped 0 bases and J dropped 5 bases, with 12 bases sitting between them. The CDR3 protein is CASSLVSIADEQYF. CDR3 nucleotide sequence: TGCGCCAGCAGCTTGGTCTCAATAGCGGACGAGCAGTACTTC.

This chain uses TRBV7-2 with TRBJ1-5; D is uncertain. The V gene lost 1 base and the J gene lost 0 bases, with 10 bases spanning the gap. Germline values: CDR1 SGHTA, CDR2 FQGNSA. The CDR3 sequence is 16 residues long. This CDR3 reads CASSLVGHLSNQPQHF. Here the CDR3 DNA reads TGTGCCAGCAGCTTAGTTGGGCACCTTAGCAATCAGCCCCAGCATTTT.

This clonotype has just a few counts. The chain links TRBV7-9 to TRBJ2-7, with no clear D. The germline V gene has CDR1 SEHNR and CDR2 FQNEAQ (reference sequence). The germline V and J ends were trimmed by 1 base and 0 bases, with 10 bases remaining between them. The CDR3 runs 15 residues. The CDR3 spells CASSLEGSRSYEQYF. CDR3 nucleotide sequence: TGTGCCAGCAGCTTAGAGGGTAGCCGCTCCTACGAGCAGTACTTC.

In this sample, this clonotype turned up a few times. The CDR3 sequence is CASSLSPGRLGETQYF. The CDR3 DNA reads TGTGCCAGCAGTTTGTCGCCCGGTCGCCTGGGGGAGACCCAGTACTTC. The rearrangement links TRBV28 to TRBJ2-5; D uncertain. CDR1 is MDHEN and CDR2 is SYDVKM in the germline V gene. V was shortened by 3 bases and J by 5 bases, with 19 bases between the two germline ends. The CDR3 covers 16 residues.

There are a few counts of this clonotype. This chain links TRBV27 with TRBJ1-3, with D unresolved. The length of the CDR3 is 15 residues. V gave up 6 bases and J gave up 0 bases, with 12 bases separating them. Germline lookup yields CDR1 MNHEY and CDR2 SMNVEV (reference sequence). CDR3 protein: CASRLNRYSGNTIYF. In DNA form, the CDR3 reads TGTGCCAGCAGGCTCAACCGCTACTCTGGAAACACCATATATTTT.